These T cell receptor beta chains were read from a single sample in a study of blood T cells in healthy people across ages. TCRdb analysed the 5' RACE reads with MiXCR anew, one entry per CDR3 protein. The sample lists around 500,000 distinct CDR3 sequences, about a quarter occurring once. The data were also submitted as part of a second study, on T cells of mothers and their children.

Sequencing was carried out using blood. Source of these receptors: a boy aged 2 to 9 in good health. Each CDR3 is given with its conserved first and last residue. Each record gives: V gene, D gene, J gene, clone size, CDR3 protein, CDR3 DNA. A D gene is named only where the DNA matches it firmly. Not every row has a clone size; where given, it reads once, few, many or a size class.

>TRBV10-3|.|TRBJ1-2|.
CAISDNTVVNYGYTF
TGTGCCATCAGTGATAATACAGTCGTTAACTATGGCTACACCTTC
>TRBV20-1|.|TRBJ1-1|few
CSEQGPMNTEAFF
TGCAGTGAACAGGGCCCCATGAACACTGAAGCTTTCTTT
>TRBV6-1|TRBD2|TRBJ2-3|.
CASTRSGGASTDTQYF
TGTGCCAGCACCCGTAGCGGGGGGGCAAGCACAGATACGCAGTATTTT
>TRBV27|.|TRBJ2-7|.
CASSRGLDEGEQYF
TGTGCCAGCAGTAGAGGTTTGGACGAAGGGGAGCAGTACTTC
>TRBV15|TRBD2|TRBJ2-4|.
CATSRGLAGEFKNIQYF
TGTGCCACCAGCAGAGGACTAGCGGGGGAATTCAAAAACATTCAGTACTTC
>TRBV7-9|TRBD1|TRBJ2-7|few
CASSHRTGNNEQYF
TGTGCCAGCAGCCACCGGACAGGGAACAACGAGCAGTACTTC
>TRBV6-5|TRBD1|TRBJ1-4|once
CASRPRQGVYEKLFF
TGTGCCAGCAGACCGCGACAGGGTGTATACGAAAAACTGTTTTTT
>TRBV5-1|TRBD1|TRBJ2-5|few
CASSLVVWDRGETQYF
TGCGCCAGCAGCTTGGTTGTTTGGGACAGAGGCGAGACCCAGTACTTC
>TRBV12-3/TRBV12-4|.|TRBJ1-2|few
CASSVTLLYGCTF
TGTGCCAGCAGTGTTACCCTTTTGTATGGCTGCACCTTC
>TRBV7-9|.|TRBJ2-7|.
CASSSQRSVYEQYF
TGTGCCAGCAGCTCCCAGCGCTCGGTCTACGAGCAGTACTTC
>TRBV10-3|.|TRBJ2-2|.
CAISELGTTRGTGELFF
TGTGCCATCAGTGAGCTGGGGACGACGCGAGGCACCGGGGAGCTGTTTTTT
>TRBV27|.|TRBJ2-7|.
CASSQGPEQYF
TGTGCCAGCAGTCAAGGGCCCGAGCAGTACTTC
>TRBV29-1|.|TRBJ1-1|few
CSVEDPWSGAHTEAFF
TGCAGCGTTGAAGACCCCTGGTCTGGGGCCCACACTGAAGCTTTCTTT
>TRBV10-3|.|TRBJ2-1|few
CAISPGTLYNEQFF
TGTGCCATCAGTCCCGGGACTCTCTACAATGAGCAGTTCTTC
>TRBV12-3/TRBV12-4|.|TRBJ2-1|few
CASNAGDSYNEQFF
TGTGCCAGCAATGCGGGTGACTCCTACAATGAGCAGTTCTTC
>TRBV5-6|TRBD1|TRBJ2-7|many
CASSGDSGVYEQYF
TGTGCCAGCAGCGGGGACAGTGGAGTCTACGAGCAGTACTTC
>TRBV5-1|TRBD2|TRBJ2-3|.
CASSTGLEPDTQYF
TGCGCCAGCAGCACGGGACTAGAACCAGATACGCAGTATTTT
>TRBV20-1|.|TRBJ2-1|once
CSARDRGYTYNEQFF
TGCAGTGCTAGAGATAGAGGCTATACCTACAATGAGCAGTTCTTC
>TRBV29-1|.|TRBJ2-6|.
CSVYRGSGANVLTF
TGCAGCGTCTATCGGGGGTCTGGGGCCAACGTCCTGACTTTC
>TRBV10-3|.|TRBJ1-2|.
CAISGPGTAPYGYTF
TGTGCCATCAGTGGGCCCGGGACGGCGCCCTATGGCTACACCTTC
>TRBV21-1|.|TRBJ2-1|.
CASTSSRRGSGRRNNEQFF
TGTGCCAGCACCTCGAGTAGGAGGGGGAGCGGGAGAAGGAACAATGAGCAGTTCTTC
>TRBV29-1|.|TRBJ2-1|.
CSVSRDLGYNEQFF
TGCAGCGTTAGTCGGGACTTGGGCTACAATGAGCAGTTCTTC
>TRBV14|TRBD1|TRBJ2-1|.
CASSQEWDRGYNEQFF
TGTGCCAGCAGCCAAGAATGGGACAGGGGGTACAATGAGCAGTTCTTC
>TRBV30|TRBD2|TRBJ2-5|few
CAWSVGTSETQYF
TGTGCCTGGAGTGTAGGGACTAGCGAGACCCAGTACTTC